This TCR beta chain was sequenced during a study of ipilimumab plus nivolumab after autologous stem cell transplantation. At the level of the study: Typical patient got a handful of ipilimumab doses and roughly eight nivolumab doses (median).

J lost 3 bases, V lost 3 bases, and 7 bases had no gene match. Germline assignment: CDR1 MNHEY and CDR2 SVGAGI. This CDR3 region has 15 residues. This clone was picked up one time. TCRdb's copy holds only in-frame clones and misses some; the assay was immunoSEQ multiplex PCR. The sample records roughly 15,000 clones, just under 80% being singletons. Dosing: nivolumab 3 mg/kg IV, weeks 1, 4, 7, 10, then every two weeks to week 26. This TCR was recovered from a male donor with diffuse large B-cell lymphoma. The sequenced sample was PBMCs, obtained in a trial of ipilimumab plus nivolumab as post-transplant consolidation. The chain combines TRBV6-5 with TRBJ1-1, with 7 positions matching TRBD1. The CDR3 DNA reads as TGTGCCAGCAGTTATTCGAGAACAGGGGACACTGAAGCTTTCTTT. Protein: CASSYSRTGDTEAFF.